This TCR beta chain is from a study of blood T cell repertoires in COVID-19 (dated by TCRdb to about 2020). Context from the whole study: Samples from collaborators originated in the United States, Italy and Spain and spanned both the acute and convalescent phases of COVID-19. The prospective study material was composed of cDNA or gDNA derived from T cells, B-cell-depleted T cells, or PBMCs. The dataset comprised deeply sampled blood TCRbeta repertoires from subjects exposed to, actively infected with, or recovered from COVID-19. The repertoires were released in a freely available public database intended as a resource for research on the immune response to SARS-CoV-2. Samples were obtained from the ongoing ImmuneRACE study (first 160 participants) and from approximately 1,200 subjects provided by 6 global collaborators. Sample metadata almost always included a de-identified subject ID, COVID-19 status, age in years and sex. HLA class I and class II types, where available, came from metadata supplied by the sample provider rather than from assay-based typing. The full study reports these points: How much clinical and demographic metadata was included differed by source and by participant, and the metadata was provided uncurated.

As regards this clone: Its target antigen remains unknown. No per-base quality is available; no much larger clone lies one base away.

The CDR3 contains 17 residues, cysteine and phenylalanine counted. Only CDR3 DNA is held: 51 bases, read in frame from base 1. The germline V gene encodes CDR1 LGHNA and CDR2 YSLEER. Between the V and J ends, shortened by 0 bases and 4 bases respectively, the junction contains 15 bases. One collaborating source in Seattle enrolled patients while the patients were actively infected and followed the patients over time throughout the course of disease. Each collaborating institution followed its own protocols to collect whole blood in K2EDTA tubes. Collaborator samples were shipped for TCRbeta analysis as frozen whole blood, isolated PBMCs, or DNA extracted from either sample type. The immunoSEQ Assay, a bias-controlled multiplex PCR, was used to amplify TCRbeta CDR3 regions from genomic DNA. The paper's data handling went like this. Within the assay, amplification of reference gene primers was used to estimate how many nucleated cells each sample contained. Sequence reads were collapsed and filtered to measure the absolute abundance of every unique TCRbeta CDR3 rearrangement. For each sample, productive Simpson clonality was calculated as the square root of Simpson's diversity index across productive rearrangements. The table comes from immuneACCESS by way of TCRdb, which keeps in-frame sequences with V and J called. Part of the clones is missing from these tables; in studies checked, under half for an unresolved V gene and the rest for unknown reasons. For V, J and clone size, that table is used; D and trimming come from the DNA. The sample table records about 160,000 clones; over 85% of these occur just once. Of the sample, around 2% is held by the ten largest clones.

This receptor was obtained from a woman aged 55 to 70 with COVID-19, enrolled during active disease. The sequenced sample consisted of peripheral blood. In this chain, TRBV4-3 is recombined with TRBJ2-2; TRBD1 is a weak D gene call, 6 bases matching. The CDR3 reads as follows: CASSQEYRVSVTGELFF. The DNA sequence is as follows: TGCGCCAGCAGCCAAGAATACAGGGTATCCGTCACCGGGGAGCTGTTTTTT.